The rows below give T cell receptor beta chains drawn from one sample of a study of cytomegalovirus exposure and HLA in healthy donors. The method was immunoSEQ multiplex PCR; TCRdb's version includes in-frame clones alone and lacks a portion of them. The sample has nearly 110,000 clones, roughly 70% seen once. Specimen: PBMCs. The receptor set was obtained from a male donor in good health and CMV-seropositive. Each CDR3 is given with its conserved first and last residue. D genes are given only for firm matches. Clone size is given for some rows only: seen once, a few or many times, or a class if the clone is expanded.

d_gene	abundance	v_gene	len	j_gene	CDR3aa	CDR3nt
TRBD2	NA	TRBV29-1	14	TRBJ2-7	CSVGGAGVLDEQYF	TGCAGCGTGGGGGGTGCGGGAGTGCTCGACGAGCAGTACTTC
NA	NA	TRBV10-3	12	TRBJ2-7	CAIRSGSDEQYF	TGTGCCATCCGGAGCGGGTCGGATGAGCAGTACTTC
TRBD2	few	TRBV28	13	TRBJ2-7	CASRGTSGYEQYF	TGTGCCAGCCGGGGGACTAGCGGGTACGAGCAGTACTTC
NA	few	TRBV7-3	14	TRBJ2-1	CASSPSGEYNEQFF	TGTGCCAGCAGCCCCTCGGGAGAGTACAATGAGCAGTTCTTC
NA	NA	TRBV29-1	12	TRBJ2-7	CSAGGGASEQYF	TGCAGCGCCGGAGGGGGCGCTTCCGAGCAGTACTTC
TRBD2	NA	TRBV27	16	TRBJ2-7	CASSSFLAGGRREQYF	TGTGCCAGCAGCTCATTCTTAGCGGGAGGGCGTCGCGAGCAGTACTTC
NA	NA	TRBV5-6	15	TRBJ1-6	CASSLGQDYNSPLHF	TGTGCCAGCAGCTTGGGGCAGGATTATAATTCACCCCTCCACTTT
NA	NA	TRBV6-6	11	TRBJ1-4	CASSKQEKLFF	TGTGCCAGCAGTAAACAGGAAAAACTGTTTTTT
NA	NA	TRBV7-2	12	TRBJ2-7	CASSRDAREQYF	TGTGCCAGCAGCCGGGATGCCCGCGAGCAGTACTTC
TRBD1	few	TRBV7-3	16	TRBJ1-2	CASSRGVGTGPEGYTF	TGTGCCAGCAGCAGAGGGGTCGGGACAGGGCCCGAAGGCTACACCTTC
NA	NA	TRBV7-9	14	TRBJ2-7	CASSLIADSYEQYF	TGTGCCAGCAGCTTGATAGCGGATTCCTACGAGCAGTACTTC
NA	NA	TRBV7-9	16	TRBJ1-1	CSSSQPRGGRDTEAFF	TGTTCCAGCAGCCAGCCCCGCGGGGGTCGGGACACTGAAGCTTTCTTT
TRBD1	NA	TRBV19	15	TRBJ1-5	CASSGTGQSNQPQHF	TGTGCCAGTAGCGGGACGGGACAGAGCAATCAGCCCCAGCATTTT
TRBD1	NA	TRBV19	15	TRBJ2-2	CASRAGTAGSGELFF	TGTGCCAGTAGAGCCGGGACAGCTGGCTCCGGGGAGCTGTTTTTT
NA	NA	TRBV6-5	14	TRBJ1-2	CASSRRNNNYDYTF	TGTGCCAGCAGCCGACGGAATAATAACTATGACTACACCTTC
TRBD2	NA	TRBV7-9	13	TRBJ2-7	CASSLGTSNEQYF	TGTGCCAGCAGCTTAGGGACTAGCAACGAGCAGTACTTC
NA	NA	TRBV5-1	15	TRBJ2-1	CASSLGTHRSNEQFF	TGCGCCAGCAGCCTCGGGACTCATCGGAGCAATGAGCAGTTCTTC
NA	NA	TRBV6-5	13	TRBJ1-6	CASSFRRDSPLHF	TGTGCCAGCAGTTTTCGGAGGGATTCACCCCTCCACTTT
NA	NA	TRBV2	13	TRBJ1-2	CASSGRTNYGYTF	TGTGCCAGCAGTGGTAGGACAAACTATGGCTACACCTTC
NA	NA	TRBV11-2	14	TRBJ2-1	CASSLRGPANEQFF	TGTGCCAGCAGCCTACGTGGGCCAGCCAATGAGCAGTTCTTC
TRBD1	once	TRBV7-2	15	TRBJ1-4	CASSLGQGVGEKLFF	TGTGCCAGCAGCTTGGGACAGGGGGTCGGTGAAAAACTGTTTTTT
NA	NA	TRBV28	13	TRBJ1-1	CASFPLVNTEAFF	TGTGCCAGCTTTCCACTTGTGAACACTGAAGCTTTCTTT
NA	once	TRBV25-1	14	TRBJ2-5	CASSPATGTETQYF	TGTGCCAGCAGTCCAGCGACAGGCACAGAGACCCAGTACTTC
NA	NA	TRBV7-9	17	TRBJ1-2	CASSLGSPALRGYGYTF	TGTGCCAGCAGCTTAGGCTCACCAGCCTTACGGGGCTATGGCTACACCTTC
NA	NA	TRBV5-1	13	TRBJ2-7	CASSDGGSYEQYF	TGCGCCAGCAGCGACGGCGGTTCCTACGAGCAGTACTTC
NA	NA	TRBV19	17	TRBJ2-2	CASSIIPQGRDTGELFF	TGTGCCAGTAGTATAATCCCCCAGGGTCGGGACACCGGGGAGCTGTTTTTT
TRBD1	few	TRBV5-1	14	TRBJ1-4	CASRTGTGGEKLFF	TGCGCCAGCAGAACCGGGACAGGGGGCGAAAAACTGTTTTTT
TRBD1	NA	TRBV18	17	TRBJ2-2	CASSPRRQGLNTGELFF	TGTGCCAGCTCACCACGAAGACAGGGGTTAAACACCGGGGAGCTGTTTTTT
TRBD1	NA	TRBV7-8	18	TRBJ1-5	CASSPQRDRLPSNQPQHF	TGTGCCAGCAGCCCACAAAGGGACAGGCTTCCAAGCAATCAGCCCCAGCATTTT
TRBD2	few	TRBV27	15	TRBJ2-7	CASSLASGSPDEQYF	TGTGCCAGCAGTTTAGCTAGCGGGAGTCCCGACGAGCAGTACTTC
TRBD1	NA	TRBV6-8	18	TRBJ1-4	CAILPRRTGIATNEKLFF	TGTGCCATCTTACCACGCCGGACAGGGATTGCAACTAATGAAAAACTGTTTTTT
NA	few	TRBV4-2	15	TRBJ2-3	CASSQVWQKTDTQYF	TGTGCCAGCAGCCAAGTTTGGCAAAAGACAGATACGCAGTATTTT
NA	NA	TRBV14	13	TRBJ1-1	CASSAQGNTEAFF	TGTGCCAGCAGCGCTCAGGGGAACACTGAAGCTTTCTTT
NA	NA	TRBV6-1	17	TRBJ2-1	CASSATGTPSSYNEQFF	TGTGCCAGCAGTGCGACCGGGACTCCAAGCTCCTACAATGAGCAGTTCTTC
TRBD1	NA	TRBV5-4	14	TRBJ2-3	CASSWTGNTDTQYF	TGTGCCAGCAGCTGGACAGGCAACACAGATACGCAGTATTTT
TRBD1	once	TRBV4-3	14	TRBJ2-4	CASSQQDRATIQYF	TGCGCCAGCAGCCAACAGGACAGGGCCACCATTCAGTACTTC
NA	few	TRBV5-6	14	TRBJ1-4	CASSLSSPNEKLFF	TGTGCCAGCAGCTTGAGTAGTCCGAATGAAAAACTGTTTTTT
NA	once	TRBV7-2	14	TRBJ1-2	CASSSRGEGGRYTF	TGTGCCAGCAGCTCCCGGGGGGAGGGAGGACGCTACACCTTC
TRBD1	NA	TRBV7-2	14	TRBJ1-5	CASSSTGGNQPQHF	TGTGCCAGCAGCTCCACAGGGGGGAATCAGCCCCAGCATTTT
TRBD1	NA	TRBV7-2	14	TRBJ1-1	CASSFQGANTEAFF	TGTGCCAGCAGCTTTCAGGGGGCGAACACTGAAGCTTTCTTT
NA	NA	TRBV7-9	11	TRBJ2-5	CASSRKETQYF	TGTGCCAGCAGCCGTAAAGAGACCCAGTACTTC
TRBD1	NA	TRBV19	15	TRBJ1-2	CASSIRQGWDYGYTF	TGTGCCAGTAGTATCCGACAGGGGTGGGACTATGGCTACACCTTC
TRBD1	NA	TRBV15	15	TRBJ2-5	CATSTRQGSVETQYF	TGTGCCACCAGCACCCGACAGGGTTCGGTGGAGACCCAGTACTTC
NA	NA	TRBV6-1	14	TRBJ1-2	CASSASSTIYGYTF	TGTGCCAGCAGTGCATCGTCCACTATCTATGGCTACACCTTC
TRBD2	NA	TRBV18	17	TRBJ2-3	CASSPQASGAYTDTQYF	TGTGCCAGCTCACCACAGGCTAGCGGGGCCTACACAGATACGCAGTATTTT
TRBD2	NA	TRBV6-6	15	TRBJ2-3	CASSSPSSGRCTQYF	TGTGCCAGCAGCTCCCCTTCTAGCGGGAGGTGTACGCAGTATTTT
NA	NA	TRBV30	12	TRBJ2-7	CAWGGMDYEQYF	TGTGCCTGGGGAGGTATGGACTACGAGCAGTACTTC
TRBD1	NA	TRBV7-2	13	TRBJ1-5	CASSPGQGQPQHF	TGTGCCAGCAGCCCAGGACAGGGGCAGCCCCAGCATTTT
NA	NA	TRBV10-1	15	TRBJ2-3	CASSEGPGSTDTQYF	TGCGCCAGCAGTGAAGGGCCGGGAAGCACAGATACGCAGTATTTT
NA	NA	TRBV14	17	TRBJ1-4	CASRHYPGGGANEKLFF	TGTGCCAGCAGGCATTACCCTGGGGGGGGTGCTAATGAAAAACTGTTTTTT
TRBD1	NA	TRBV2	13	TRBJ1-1	CASVGQVNTEAFF	TGTGCCAGCGTGGGACAGGTTAACACTGAAGCTTTCTTT
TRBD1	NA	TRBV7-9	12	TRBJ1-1	CASNRQGQRAFF	TGTGCCAGCAACCGACAGGGACAACGAGCTTTCTTT
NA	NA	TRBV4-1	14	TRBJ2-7	CASSQEAGDYEQYF	TGCGCCAGCAGCCAAGAGGCAGGGGACTACGAGCAGTACTTC
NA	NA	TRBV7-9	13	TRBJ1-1	CASIWEANTEAFF	TGTGCCAGCATTTGGGAGGCCAACACTGAAGCTTTCTTT
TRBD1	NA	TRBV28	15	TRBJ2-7	CASSSTGTGIDEQYF	TGTGCCAGCAGCTCTACCGGGACAGGGATTGACGAGCAGTACTTC
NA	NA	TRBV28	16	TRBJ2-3	CASSFPGQTSTDTQYF	TGTGCCAGCAGTTTCCCCGGACAGACCAGCACAGATACGCAGTATTTT
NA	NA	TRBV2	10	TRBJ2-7	CASSHGEQYF	TGTGCCAGTTCGCACGGGGAGCAGTACTTC
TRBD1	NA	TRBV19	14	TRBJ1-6	CASTEGQWNSPLHF	TGTGCCAGTACTGAGGGACAGTGGAATTCACCCCTCCACTTT
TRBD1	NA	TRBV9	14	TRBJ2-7	CASSVEQGSYEQYF	TGTGCCAGCAGCGTAGAACAGGGGAGCTACGAGCAGTACTTC
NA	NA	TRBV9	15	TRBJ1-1	CASRAYGGPYTEAFF	TGTGCCAGCAGAGCGTACGGGGGGCCCTACACTGAAGCTTTCTTT